This TCR beta chain was sequenced during a study of blood T cells in healthy people across ages. This clonotype came up a few times. Antigen specificity is unknown. Study outcomes and limitations: The CMV status of each donor remained undetermined, and this could have confounded shifts in expanded clonotypes.

Primed by a sample-barcoded 5' primer and a J-beta primer mix, a second PCR proceeded for about 6 to 11 cycles. Each CDR3 protein gets one entry after TCRdb re-called the 5' RACE reads with MiXCR. The table has roughly 1.5 million distinct CDR3 sequences, 35% to 45% seen once; the top ten hold approximately 4.1%. The sequence was collected from a woman younger than 35 in good health. Sequencing was performed on blood.

The CDR3 DNA reads as TGTGCCAGCAGTCAATCGACGGACTGGGGTCCAGATACGCAGTATTTT. This translates into CASSQSTDWGPDTQYF. The rearrangement joins TRBV27 to TRBJ2-3; D is possibly TRBD2 (5 bases). This CDR3 comprises 16 residues. Germline loops: CDR1 MNHEY, CDR2 SMNVEV (reference sequence). Trimming removed 5 bases at V and 4 bases at J, with 19 bases between.